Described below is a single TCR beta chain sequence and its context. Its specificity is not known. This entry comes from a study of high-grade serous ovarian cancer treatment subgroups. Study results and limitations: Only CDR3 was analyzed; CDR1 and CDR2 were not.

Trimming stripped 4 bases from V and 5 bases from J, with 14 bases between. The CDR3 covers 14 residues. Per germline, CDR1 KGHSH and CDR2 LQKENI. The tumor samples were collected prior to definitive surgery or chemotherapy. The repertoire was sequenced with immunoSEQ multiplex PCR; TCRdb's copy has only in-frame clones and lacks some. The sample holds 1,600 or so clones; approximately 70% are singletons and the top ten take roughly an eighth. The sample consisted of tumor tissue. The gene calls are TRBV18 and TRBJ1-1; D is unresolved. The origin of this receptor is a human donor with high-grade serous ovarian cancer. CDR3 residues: CASSLNYKGTEAFF. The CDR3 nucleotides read TGTGCCAGCTCACTCAATTATAAAGGGACTGAAGCTTTCTTT.